These 20 T cell receptor beta chains were all obtained from the same sample, sequenced in a study of cytomegalovirus exposure and HLA in healthy donors. A multiplex PCR was run with 60 Vbeta primers and 13 Jbeta primers. Sequencing was performed with immunoSEQ multiplex PCR; in TCRdb, only in-frame clones are kept and a portion is missing. This table holds 200,000 or so clones, about 72% found once. Material: PBMCs. Source of these receptors: a male donor in good health and CMV-seronegative.

Turning to this clone: In the same sample, other DNA sequences code for this CDR3. J is TRBJ1-5 and V is TRBV30; TRBD1 matches 7 bases. After removal of 0 bases from V and 2 bases from J, the junction contained 7 bases not matched to a gene. The CDR3 extends over 16 amino acids. CDR1 and CDR2 (germline): GTSNPN, SVGIG (reference sequence). DNA of the CDR3: TGTGCCTGGAGTGTAGAGAAGGGGGCGCGCAATCAGCCCCAGCATTTT. Amino acids: CAWSVEKGARNQPQHF. Full variable domain (rest looked up from reference TRBV30 and TRBJ1-5): SQTIHQWPATLVQPVGSPLSLECTVEGTSNPNLYWYRQAAGRGLQLLFYSVGIGQISSEVPQNLSASRPQDRQFILSSKKLLLSDSGFYLCAWSVEKGARNQPQHFGDGTRLSIL.

The genes are TRBV6-5 and TRBJ1-4; 10 bases map to TRBD1. Germline lookup yields CDR1 MNHEY and CDR2 SVGAGI. The CDR3 has 15 amino acids. Trimming at V came to 6 bases and at J to 7 bases, leaving 8 bases not matched to a gene. The CDR3, as DNA: TGTGCCAGCAGCCAAGGACAGGGGGGGAGTGAAAAACTGTTTTTT. Amino acids: CASSQGQGGSEKLFF.

The chain uses TRBV5-1 and TRBJ2-3, with D tentatively TRBD2 (5 bases). Germline lookup yields CDR1 SGHRS and CDR2 YFSETQ. V was shortened by 3 bases and J by 4 bases, with 15 bases between the two germline ends. The CDR3 runs 15 residues. Here the CDR3 reads CASSSVGVNADTQYF. CDR3 nucleotide sequence: TGCGCCAGCAGCTCTGTGGGAGTCAACGCAGATACGCAGTATTTT.

The V call is TRBV18, the J call TRBJ1-5; 8 nucleotides align to TRBD1. The V gene's germline CDR1 is KGHSH and CDR2 LQKENI. Trimming at V came to 4 bases and at J to 3 bases, leaving 5 bases not matched to a gene. The CDR3 sequence is 15 residues long. CDR3 nucleotide sequence: TGTGCCAGCTCACTAAAGGGACAGGACAATCAGCCCCAGCATTTT. This gives the protein CASSLKGQDNQPQHF.

The J gene is TRBJ2-1, the V gene TRBV7-9; no reliable D call. The CDR3 spans 15 residues. CDR1 is SEHNR, CDR2 FQNEAQ, per germline (reference sequence). Trimming took 2 bases from V and 1 from J, leaving 9 bases between them. The CDR3 protein is CASSLISLSYNEQFF. For the CDR3, the DNA is TGTGCCAGCAGCTTAATAAGCCTTTCCTACAATGAGCAGTTCTTC.

V is TRBV6-5 and J is TRBJ2-6; the match to TRBD2 covers 8 bases. CDR1 and CDR2 (germline): MNHEY, SVGAGI. With V trimmed by 6 bases and J by 1 base, 2 bases remained unmatched. The length of the CDR3 is 15 residues. This chain's CDR3 is CASRSGGSGANVLTF. CDR3 nucleotides: TGTGCCAGCAGGAGCGGGGGATCTGGGGCCAACGTCCTGACTTTC.

The chain links TRBV7-2 to TRBJ2-7; 8 bases map to TRBD2. The length of the CDR3 is 15 residues. Looked up from germline, CDR1 is SGHTA and CDR2 is FQGNSA. J was trimmed by 4 bases and V by 2 bases; bases with no gene match: 7. The DNA for the CDR3 is TGTGCCAGCAGCTTAATAGCGGGAAAGGTGTACGAGCAGTACTTC. It encodes CASSLIAGKVYEQYF.

This clone showed up just once. This sequence joins TRBV6-1 and TRBJ2-3, with 7 bases lining up with TRBD1. From germline, CDR1 is MNHNS and CDR2 SASEGT. The CDR3 totals 13 residues. The trim removed 4 bases at V and 4 bases at J, leaving 2 bases unmatched. The CDR3, as DNA: TGTGCCAGCAGTGCAGGGGGATCAGATACGCAGTATTTT. It translates to CASSAGGSDTQYF.

CDR3 sequence: CASSFNRGGTEAFF. CDR3 sequence (DNA): TGCGCCAGCAGCTTTAACAGGGGGGGCACTGAAGCTTTCTTT. V gene TRBV5-1 combines with J gene TRBJ1-1, with 8 bases that match TRBD1. In germline, CDR1 is SGHRS, CDR2 YFSETQ. Trimming cost V 2 bases and J 4 bases; bases outside gene matches: 4. There are 14 residues in the CDR3.

The chain links TRBV7-2 to TRBJ1-5; a possible D gene is TRBD1 (5 bases). Germline-derived CDR1 and CDR2 are SGHTA and FQGNSA. This CDR3 is 15 amino acids long. V lost 6 bases, J lost 4 bases, and 16 bases lay in between. The CDR3 here is CASSPPGGVNQPQHF. CDR3 coding DNA: TGTGCCAGCAGTCCTCCCGGGGGGGTAAATCAGCCCCAGCATTTT.

V gene TRBV20-1 combines with J gene TRBJ2-7, with 8 positions matching TRBD2. Per germline, CDR1 DFQATT and CDR2 SNEGSKA (reference sequence). The CDR3 extends over 11 amino acids. Losses at the gene ends were 8 bases for V and 4 bases for J; bases not matched to a gene: 4. The CDR3 sequence is CSSTSGYEQYF. The CDR3 coding sequence is TGCAGTTCCACTAGCGGTTACGAGCAGTACTTC.

The V call is TRBV5-1, the J call TRBJ1-2; 9 nucleotides match TRBD1. Germline trimming cut 4 bases from V and 3 bases from J; bases unmatched to any gene: 13. CDR3 length: 17 amino acids. The germline V gene encodes CDR1 SGHRS and CDR2 YFSETQ. CDR3 sequence: CASSPSGTGRMDYGYTF. CDR3 sequence (DNA): TGCGCCAGCAGCCCGAGCGGGACAGGGAGGATGGACTATGGCTACACCTTC.

CDR3 loop: CASSPMTGSNEQFF. CDR3 sequence (DNA): TGCGCCAGCAGCCCCATGACAGGTAGCAATGAGCAGTTCTTC. The chain couples TRBV5-1 to TRBJ2-1; weak D call: TRBD1 (6 bases). Germline assignment: CDR1 SGHRS and CDR2 YFSETQ. This CDR3 is 14 amino acids long. Trimming cost V 4 bases and J 6 bases, with 14 bases left between them.

V and J are TRBV9 and TRBJ2-5; D might be TRBD2 (5 bases). This CDR3 spans 14 amino acids. Germline V lookup: CDR1 SGDLS, CDR2 YYNGEE. V was pared by 0 bases and J by 5 bases, with 11 bases between. CDR3 DNA: TGTGCCAGCAGCGTAGGCAGTCCGGGGGAGACCCAGTACTTC. It is translated as CASSVGSPGETQYF.

J is TRBJ2-7 and V is TRBV5-4, with 12 positions matching TRBD2. J lost 3 bases, V lost 4 bases, and 5 bases had no gene match. This CDR3 comprises 15 residues. CDR1 and CDR2 (germline): SGHNT, YYREEE (reference sequence). In nucleotides, the CDR3 is TGTGCCAGCAGCCGTAGACTAGCGGGAGTCTACGAGCAGTACTTC. It yields the protein CASSRRLAGVYEQYF.

The chain combines TRBV9 with TRBJ2-3; no firm D call. The germline gives CDR1 SGDLS, CDR2 YYNGEE. Trimming took off 4 bases at V and 3 bases at J, with 3 bases between the two ends. CDR3 length equals 11 residues. The DNA of the CDR3 is TGTGCCAGCAGCTCAACAGATACGCAGTATTTT. Translating gives CASSSTDTQYF.

This chain connects TRBV11-2 to TRBJ2-1; D is undetermined. The CDR3 is made up of 12 amino acids. V was pared by 1 base and J by 6 bases, with 4 bases between. Per the germline V gene, CDR1 is SGHAT and CDR2 is FQNNGV. The CDR3 loop is CASSLVSNEQFF. CDR3 DNA sequence: TGTGCCAGCAGCTTAGTCAGCAATGAGCAGTTCTTC.

The chain is built from TRBV20-1 and TRBJ2-7, with D maybe TRBD2 (5 bases). Trimming took off 3 bases at V and 3 bases at J, with 6 bases between the two ends. The CDR3 has 11 amino acids. Per germline, CDR1 DFQATT and CDR2 SNEGSKA (reference sequence). CDR3 bases: TGCAGTGCTAGCGGGATCTACGAGCAGTACTTC. Residues: CSASGIYEQYF.

The genes are TRBV18 and TRBJ2-5; D is uncertain. Per germline, CDR1 KGHSH and CDR2 LQKENI. The CDR3 runs 14 residues. V was trimmed by 2 bases and J by 1 base, leaving 8 bases between them. CDR3 sequence reads: CASSPAEVQETQYF. The CDR3 DNA reads as TGTGCCAGCTCACCAGCTGAGGTCCAAGAGACCCAGTACTTC. The variable domain in full, with the rest retrieved from reference TRBV18 and TRBJ2-5, is NAGVMQNPRHLVRRRGQEARLRCSPMKGHSHVYWYRQLPEEGLKFMVYLQKENIIDESGMPKERFSAEFPKEGPSILRIQQVVRGDSAAYFCASSPAEVQETQYFGPGTRLLVL.

The chain joins TRBV9 to TRBJ1-3, with D tentatively TRBD1 (5 bases). This CDR3 comprises 18 residues. Germline V gene sequence: CDR1 SGDLS, CDR2 YYNGEE. V was shortened by 0 bases and J by 2 bases, with 18 bases between the two germline ends. The CDR3 DNA reads TGTGCCAGCAGCGTAGAAGCGGGGCCCCACGACGCTGGAAACACCATATATTTT. Amino acid sequence: CASSVEAGPHDAGNTIYF.